The TCR beta chain under discussion was sequenced for a study of T cells in Graves' hyperthyroidism and ophthalmopathy. Looking at the study overall: Blood was drawn when the patient was first diagnosed and still untreated. Whole-study results and caveats: Stable hyperthyroidism was separated from ophthalmopathy by a model based on 13 V-J features.

TCR beta CDR3 sequences were amplified from RNA transcripts. The TCR CDR3 first-round RT-PCR relied on the HTBI primer set. TCRdb recomputed calls from the multiplex PCR reads with MiXCR, one row per CDR3 protein. The table has a few hundred thousand distinct CDR3 sequences, approximately 15% seen once. Pregnant or lactating patients were excluded, as were those with uncontrolled infection or other autoimmune disease. Extraction of PBMCs used roughly 9.4 ml of fresh peripheral blood. As concerns this clonotype: No antigen is known for it.

The CDR3 sequence is 14 residues long. V lost 1 base, J lost 7 bases, and 8 bases lay in between. Germline lookup yields CDR1 KGHSH and CDR2 LQKENI. The specimen sequenced was blood. The TCR sequence derives from a woman aged 40 to 50 with Graves' ophthalmopathy. J is TRBJ2-6 and V is TRBV18; D remains ambiguous. The CDR3 spells CASSPQETANVLTF. CDR3 coding DNA: TGTGCCAGCTCACCACAGGAAACCGCCAACGTCCTGACTTTC.